This T cell receptor beta chain was observed in a study of blood T cell repertoires in COVID-19. Across the whole study: There were acute and convalescent COVID-19 samples, and they came from the United States, Italy and Spain. PBMCs, B-cell-depleted T cells, or T cells provided the cDNA or gDNA that made up the material.

A single count supports this clone. Per the study methods: How many nucleated cells were present was estimated from reference gene primer amplification. Only in-frame clones appear in the TCRdb table, and some are missing; sequencing was by immunoSEQ multiplex PCR. V, J and clone size derive from that table, while D and trimming were established from the DNA sequence. The table shows 150,000 or so clones, with roughly four fifths occurring only once. This CDR3 comprises 14 residues. Deletions cut 7 bases from V and 5 bases from J, with 15 bases between. CDR1 LNHDA and CDR2 SQIVND come from the germline V gene (reference sequence).

The receptor's source is a woman in her sixties or seventies with acute or convalescent COVID-19. V gene TRBV19 combines with J gene TRBJ1-3; D is ambiguous. The material sequenced was peripheral blood. The CDR3 sequence is CASKAQDTRNTIYF. In DNA, the CDR3 is TGTGCCAGTAAGGCTCAAGACACTCGAAACACCATATATTTT.